This paragraph covers one TCR beta chain sequence. The V end lost 6 bases, the J end lost 0 bases, and 14 bases lay between the germline ends. Germline V CDR1 and CDR2: MNHEY, SVGEGT. This CDR3 spans 16 amino acids. Produced via immunoSEQ multiplex PCR; TCRdb's table is partial and in-frame only. The table includes about 55,000 clones, roughly 95% detected once. The data are from a study of control samples from healthy donors and cancer patients. The material sequenced was blood. The source is a woman aged 18-29 years in good health. This rearrangement joins TRBV6-2 or TRBV6-3 to TRBJ1-4, with D possibly TRBD1 on 6 matching bases. The CDR3 nucleotides are TGTGCCAGCAGCCTTGGACAGCTGGCAACTAATGAAAAACTGTTTTTT. Protein sequence: CASSLGQLATNEKLFF.